The 8 T cell receptor beta chains below come from one sample, sequenced in a study of T cell repertoires in cytomegalovirus infection. TCRdb used MiXCR to reprocess the reads, holding one entry per CDR3 protein. This table holds about 440,000 distinct CDR3 sequences, approximately 33% found once. The specimen was PBMCs. The receptors were sampled from a human donor in good health (CMV status not recorded). Some clones in this sample may be carry-over from other donors' samples.

This clonotype was seen many times. This rearrangement joins TRBV20-1 to TRBJ1-5; D might be TRBD1 (6 bases). Per germline, CDR1 DFQATT and CDR2 SNEGSKA (reference sequence). Trimming removed 3 bases from V and 6 bases from J, with 18 bases in between. There are 15 residues in the CDR3. CDR3 nucleotide sequence: TGCAGTGCTAGTACCGACGGTAGGGGGGGTCAGCCCCAGCATTTT. Its translation is CSASTDGRGGQPQHF.

This clonotype was seen many times. This sequence joins TRBV7-2 and TRBJ1-1, with D hard to call. V was pared by 0 bases and J by 1 base, with 6 bases between. In germline, CDR1 is SGHTA, CDR2 FQGNSA. This CDR3 has 14 amino acids. This chain's CDR3 is CASSLASSNTEAFF. The CDR3 bases are TGTGCCAGCAGCTTAGCCTCCTCGAACACTGAAGCTTTCTTT.

This clonotype was observed at least ten times. V gene TRBV7-3 combines with J gene TRBJ1-2; TRBD1 is a possible D gene (6 bases). This CDR3 comprises 15 residues. With 2 bases removed from V and 6 bases from J, the gap between germline ends came to 16 bases. CDR1 and CDR2 from the germline V gene are SGHTA and FQGTGA. This CDR3 is CASSLGGSGPDGYTF. The CDR3 coding sequence is TGTGCCAGCAGCTTAGGGGGCTCCGGACCAGATGGCTACACCTTC.

This clonotype was observed a handful of times. The rearrangement uses TRBV7-9 and TRBJ2-3, with no clear D. The CDR3 contains 14 residues. CDR1 is SEHNR and CDR2 is FQNEAQ in the germline V gene (reference sequence). V was shortened by 1 base and J by 3 bases, with 8 bases between the two germline ends. The CDR3 is CASSLVGETDTQYF. CDR3 bases: TGTGCCAGCAGCTTAGTTGGTGAAACAGATACGCAGTATTTT.

This clonotype was observed many times. This chain uses TRBV7-2 with TRBJ2-7, with TRBD1 matching 8 bases. The CDR3 is 16 amino acids. CDR1 and CDR2 (germline): SGHTA, FQGNSA. The ends lost 3 bases at V and 1 base at J; junction bases unmatched: 8. CDR3 amino acids: CASSLGGQGRSYEQYF. The CDR3 coding sequence is TGTGCCAGCAGCTTGGGCGGACAGGGCCGGTCCTACGAGCAGTACTTC.

V and J are TRBV19 and TRBJ1-2; 9 bases match TRBD1. In germline, CDR1 is LNHDA, CDR2 SQIVND (reference sequence). Trimming cost V 5 bases and J 7 bases; bases outside gene matches: 8. The CDR3 contains 14 residues. The CDR3 coding sequence is TGTGCCAGTAGTTCCCCGGGACAGGGTCCTGGCTACACCTTC. Translating gives CASSSPGQGPGYTF. Variable domain in full (rest from reference TRBV19 and TRBJ1-2): DGGITQSPKYLFRKEGQNVTLSCEQNLNHDAMYWYRQDPGQGLRLIYYSQIVNDFQKGDIAEGYSVSREKKESFPLTVTSAQKNPTAFYLCASSSPGQGPGYTFGSGTRLTVV.

This clonotype appeared a few times. The chain recombines TRBV19 with TRBJ2-1, with TRBD2 as a possible D gene (6 bases). This CDR3 comprises 15 residues. Trimming removed 4 bases at V and 3 bases at J, with 13 bases between. The germline CDR1 and CDR2 sequences are LNHDA and SQIVND (reference sequence). CDR3 sequence reads: CASSRSGGLYNEQFF. CDR3 DNA: TGTGCCAGTAGTAGGTCAGGAGGGCTCTACAATGAGCAGTTCTTC. Full variable domain (outside the CDR3, taken from reference TRBV19 and TRBJ2-1): DGGITQSPKYLFRKEGQNVTLSCEQNLNHDAMYWYRQDPGQGLRLIYYSQIVNDFQKGDIAEGYSVSREKKESFPLTVTSAQKNPTAFYLCASSRSGGLYNEQFFGPGTRLTVL.

The chain recombines TRBV5-6 with TRBJ1-5; a weak D match, TRBD1 (6 bases). In germline, CDR1 is SGHDT, CDR2 YYEEEE. Trimming stripped 4 bases from V and 6 bases from J, with 20 bases between. The CDR3 contains 16 residues. CDR3 nucleotides: TGTGCCAGCAGCCTGCTTGCCCGGGCGGGGGCTCAGCCCCAGCATTTT. As protein: CASSLLARAGAQPQHF.